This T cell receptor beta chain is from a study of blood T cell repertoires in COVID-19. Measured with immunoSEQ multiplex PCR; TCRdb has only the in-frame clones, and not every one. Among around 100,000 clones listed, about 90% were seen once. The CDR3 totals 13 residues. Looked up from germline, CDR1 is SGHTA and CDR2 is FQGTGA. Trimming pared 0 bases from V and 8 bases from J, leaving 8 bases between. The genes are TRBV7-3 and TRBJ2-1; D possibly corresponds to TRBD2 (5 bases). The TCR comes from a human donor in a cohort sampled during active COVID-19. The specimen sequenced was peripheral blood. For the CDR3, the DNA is TGTGCCAGCAGCTTAACGTGGCGGGATGAGCAGTTCTTC. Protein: CASSLTWRDEQFF. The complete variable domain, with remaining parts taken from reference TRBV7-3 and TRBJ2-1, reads GAGVSQTPSNKVTEKGKYVELRCDPISGHTALYWYRQSLGQGPEFLIYFQGTGAADDSGLPNDRFFAVRPEGSVSTLKIQRTERGDSAVYLCASSLTWRDEQFFGPGTRLTVL.